What follows are 21 T cell receptor beta chains derived from one specimen sequenced in a study of T cells in lung cancer brain metastases. Profiled with immunoSEQ multiplex PCR; TCRdb holds only in-frame clones, not every one. The sample lists about 1,400 clones; roughly nine tenths were seen once. Source material: tumor tissue from a brain metastasis. Receptors were obtained from a woman in her 50s with non-small cell lung cancer that had spread to the brain.

V and J are TRBV5-6 and TRBJ1-4; no clear D. In germline, CDR1 is SGHDT, CDR2 YYEEEE. Trimming shortened V by 0 bases and J by 8 bases, and 2 bases separated the two germline ends. This CDR3 has 11 amino acids. The CDR3 is CASSLGEKLFF. The CDR3 coding sequence is TGTGCCAGCAGCTTGGGGGAAAAACTGTTTTTT.

The chain employs TRBV29-1 and TRBJ2-2; 7 bases are shared with TRBD1. The germline V gene has CDR1 SQVTM and CDR2 ANQGSEA. The CDR3 covers 14 residues. Germline trimming cut 6 bases from V and 0 bases from J; bases unmatched to any gene: 4. CDR3 coding DNA: TGCAGCGTCGTTGGACAGGCGAACACCGGGGAGCTGTTTTTT. Amino acid sequence: CSVVGQANTGELFF.

The genes are TRBV5-1 and TRBJ2-5; tentatively, D is TRBD2 (5 bases). This CDR3 is 16 amino acids long. The ends were cut back, 3 bases at V and 5 bases at J, with 20 bases in the middle. Germline lookup yields CDR1 SGHRS and CDR2 YFSETQ. The CDR3 here is CASSSGGRLPGETQYF. The CDR3 DNA follows: TGCGCCAGCAGCTCTGGAGGACGCCTACCGGGGGAGACCCAGTACTTC. Based on the CDR3 plus reference TRBV5-1 and TRBJ2-5, the full variable domain is KAGVTQTPRYLIKTRGQQVTLSCSPISGHRSVSWYQQTPGQGLQFLFEYFSETQRNKGNFPGRFSGRQFSNSRSEMNVSTLELGDSALYLCASSSGGRLPGETQYFGPGTRLLVL.

The chain combines TRBV9 with TRBJ2-2, with D unclear. The CDR3 runs to 15 residues. With 0 bases removed from V and 5 bases from J, the gap between germline ends came to 11 bases. Germline CDR1 SGDLS, CDR2 YYNGEE. For the CDR3, the DNA is TGTGCCAGCAGCGTAGGGAGCCTACAAACCGGGGAGCTGTTTTTT. It specifies CASSVGSLQTGELFF. The full variable domain, with the rest looked up from reference TRBV9 and TRBJ2-2, is DSGVTQTPKHLITATGQRVTLRCSPRSGDLSVYWYQQSLDQGLQFLIQYYNGEERAKGNILERFSAQQFPDLHSELNLSSLELGDSALYFCASSVGSLQTGELFFGEGSRLTVL.

The genes are TRBV20-1 and TRBJ1-2, with unresolved D. Germline values: CDR1 DFQATT, CDR2 SNEGSKA (reference sequence). V was pared by 6 bases and J by 5 bases, with 7 bases between. CDR3 length: 10 amino acids. The CDR3 coding sequence is TGCAGTGCCCCCGGGTATGGCTACACCTTC. Translated: CSAPGYGYTF.

V usage is TRBV7-2 and J usage is TRBJ2-7; the D gene is possibly TRBD2 (6 bases). CDR1 and CDR2 from the germline V gene are SGHTA and FQGNSA. This CDR3 is built from 17 residues. V was trimmed by 0 bases and J by 2 bases, leaving 17 bases between them. In DNA form, the CDR3 reads TGTGCCAGCAGCTTAGCCACGTCGGGACTCAGTCCCTACGAGCAGTACTTC. Protein sequence: CASSLATSGLSPYEQYF.

V usage is TRBV9 and J usage is TRBJ2-6; the match to TRBD1 covers 9 bases. Looked up from germline, CDR1 is SGDLS and CDR2 is YYNGEE. The CDR3 runs to 17 residues. The V segment lost 2 bases and the J segment 0 bases; nucleotides outside the gene matches: 3. CDR3 region: CASSVGQGNSGANVLTF. CDR3 sequence (DNA): TGTGCCAGCAGCGTGGGACAGGGAAACTCTGGGGCCAACGTCCTGACTTTC.

V gene TRBV9 combines with J gene TRBJ1-3; 7 bases agree with TRBD1. Trimming cost V 0 bases and J 4 bases; bases outside gene matches: 7. The V gene's germline CDR1 is SGDLS and CDR2 YYNGEE. The CDR3 totals 16 residues. CDR3 DNA sequence: TGTGCCAGCAGCGTAGGTTTTACAGGGGAAGGAAACACCATATATTTT. It is translated as CASSVGFTGEGNTIYF.

This chain joins TRBV27 and TRBJ2-7; TRBD2 matches 7 bases. Trimming at V came to 5 bases and at J to 5 bases, leaving 9 bases not matched to a gene. Per the germline V gene, CDR1 is MNHEY and CDR2 is SMNVEV (reference sequence). The CDR3 consists of 14 residues. In DNA form, the CDR3 reads TGTGCCAGCAGTCCCCAGGGAGGGAACAACGAGCAGTACTTC. Its protein product is CASSPQGGNNEQYF.

The chain employs TRBV27 and TRBJ1-2; a weak D match, TRBD1 (6 bases). The CDR3 is 15 amino acids. The V gene lost 6 bases and the J gene lost 1 base, with 15 bases spanning the gap. Looked up from germline, CDR1 is MNHEY and CDR2 is SMNVEV (reference sequence). As DNA, the CDR3 is TGTGCCAGCAGCCCGACAGGCCTAATTAACTATGGCTACACCTTC. Its protein product is CASSPTGLINYGYTF.

CDR3 DNA sequence: TGTGCCACCAGGGGAGACAGGGCTCATGGCTACACCTTC. Amino acids: CATRGDRAHGYTF. V usage is TRBV15 and J usage is TRBJ1-2; 7 positions match TRBD1. The trim removed 6 bases at V and 6 bases at J, leaving 7 bases unmatched. Germline V gene data show CDR1 as LNHNV and CDR2 as YYDKDF (reference sequence). The CDR3 length is 13 residues. Full variable domain (rest looked up from reference TRBV15 and TRBJ1-2): DAMVIQNPRYQVTQFGKPVTLSCSQTLNHNVMYWYQQKSSQAPKLLFHYYDKDFNNEADTPDNFQSRRPNTSFCFLDIRSPGLGDTAMYLCATRGDRAHGYTFGSGTRLTVV.

This clone was observed a single time. This chain connects TRBV5-8 to TRBJ2-7, with D perhaps TRBD1 or TRBD2 (6 bases each). CDR1 is SGHTS and CDR2 is YDEGEE in the germline V gene. Trimming took 4 bases from V and 0 from J, leaving 17 bases between them. This CDR3 has 16 residues. Here the CDR3 reads CASSLEGRDNSYEQYF. The CDR3 nucleotides are TGTGCCAGCAGCCTGGAGGGCCGGGACAACTCCTACGAGCAGTACTTC.

V and J are TRBV5-3 and TRBJ1-5; 7 bases are a match to TRBD1. Being an ORF, TRBV5-3 has a function that is uncertain. The CDR3 spans 16 residues. V gave up 4 bases and J gave up 2 bases; unmatched junction bases: 9. The CDR3 sequence is CARSPPTDRGNQPQHF. CDR3 DNA sequence: TGTGCCAGAAGCCCGCCTACAGACAGGGGCAATCAGCCCCAGCATTTT.

J is TRBJ1-1 and V is TRBV5-5; 8 bases match TRBD1. The V gene's germline CDR1 is SGHKS and CDR2 YYEKEE (reference sequence). V trimming: 4 bases; J trimming: 8 bases; junction bases outside the gene matches: 4. This CDR3 has 12 amino acids. The CDR3 protein is CASSVGTGEAFF. CDR3 sequence (DNA): TGTGCCAGCAGCGTCGGGACAGGCGAAGCTTTCTTT.

Here the CDR3 reads CASSSNGGLAGVANEQFF. CDR3 DNA sequence: TGTGCCAGCAGCTCCAATGGAGGACTAGCGGGAGTGGCCAATGAGCAGTTCTTC. V gene TRBV7-9 combines with J gene TRBJ2-1; 13 nucleotides agree with TRBD2. This CDR3 region has 18 residues. Germline CDR1 is SEHNR and CDR2 is FQNEAQ (reference sequence). The ends lost 4 bases at V and 6 bases at J; junction bases unmatched: 12.

The chain is built from TRBV29-1 and TRBJ1-1, with a possible D match to TRBD1 (5 bases). V was pared by 8 bases and J by 4 bases, with 14 bases between. Germline lookup yields CDR1 SQVTM and CDR2 ANQGSEA. This CDR3 spans 12 amino acids. The CDR3 here is CSTTQGGTEAFF. As DNA, the CDR3 is TGCAGCACAACTCAGGGAGGCACTGAAGCTTTCTTT. The full variable domain, its missing parts supplied by reference TRBV29-1 and TRBJ1-1, is SAVISQKPSRDICQRGTSLTIQCQVDSQVTMMFWYRQQPGQSLTLIATANQGSEATYESGFVIDKFPISRPNLTFSTLTVSNMSPEDSSIYLCSTTQGGTEAFFGQGTRLTVV.

This clone was detected once. The V and J genes are TRBV6-6 and TRBJ1-1; D call uncertain. Germline assignment: CDR1 MNHNY and CDR2 SVGAGI (reference sequence). V lost 6 bases and J lost 0, with 5 bases in between. There are 12 residues in the CDR3. CDR3 region: CASREVNTEAFF. The CDR3 nucleotides read TGTGCCAGCAGAGAGGTGAACACTGAAGCTTTCTTT.

The genes are TRBV7-3 and TRBJ2-3, with D hard to call. Germline assignment: CDR1 SGHTA and CDR2 FQGTGA. This CDR3 has 13 residues. The V end lost 5 bases, the J end lost 0 bases, and 6 bases lay between the germline ends. DNA for the CDR3: TGTGCCAGCAGCGCCACTAGCACAGATACGCAGTATTTT. Its protein product is CASSATSTDTQYF.

This chain uses TRBV9 with TRBJ2-7, with 9 bases matching TRBD2. Per germline, CDR1 SGDLS and CDR2 YYNGEE. V gave up 3 bases and J gave up 6 bases; unmatched junction bases: 10. The CDR3 spans 15 residues. The CDR3 DNA reads TGTGCCAGCAGCGCCGGGGTAGCGGGAGAACGCGAGCAGTACTTC. This codes for CASSAGVAGEREQYF.

This chain connects TRBV27 to TRBJ2-1; 9 bases agree with TRBD2. CDR1 MNHEY and CDR2 SMNVEV come from the germline V gene (reference sequence). V was clipped by 6 bases and J by 9 bases; unmatched bases: 12. This CDR3 comprises 15 residues. The DNA for the CDR3 is TGTGCCAGCAGGATTATGGCGGGAGGGTACGGTGAGCAGTTCTTC. Protein product: CASRIMAGGYGEQFF.

The chain has TRBV18 and TRBJ2-7; TRBD1 matches at 7 bases. The V gene's germline CDR1 is KGHSH and CDR2 LQKENI. V gave up 5 bases and J gave up 6 bases; unmatched junction bases: 7. The CDR3 spans 13 residues. This CDR3 is CASSAGTAPEQYF. DNA for the CDR3: TGTGCCAGCTCAGCAGGGACAGCACCCGAGCAGTACTTC.